This T cell receptor beta chain is drawn from a study of T cell responses to AZD1222 COVID-19 vaccine. Whole-study findings and limits: Following two doses of AZD1222, Spike-specific TCR breadth and depth rose.

Trimming took off 3 bases at V and 0 bases at J, with 9 bases between the two ends. This CDR3 comprises 15 residues. Germline V gene data show CDR1 as SGHTA and CDR2 as FQGNSA. Worth noting for this clone: The antigen is undetermined.

Using immunoSEQ multiplex PCR, the repertoire was profiled, and TCRdb retains in-frame clones only, with some absent. The top ten clones hold approximately 1.4% of a sample with more than 95,000 clones, roughly nine tenths of them seen once. This chain uses TRBV7-2 with TRBJ1-3, with a weak D call TRBD1 (5 bases). The input for sequencing was peripheral blood, taken 28 days after the second AZD1222 dose. This TCR was recovered from an adult who received the AZD1222 COVID-19 vaccine. The CDR3 sequence: CASSFTGYSGNTIYF. For the CDR3, the DNA is TGTGCCAGCAGCTTTACAGGATACTCTGGAAACACCATATATTTT.